The sequence of this TCR beta chain was determined in a study of blood T cells in healthy people across ages. The authors ran a second PCR of about 6 to 11 cycles using a sample-barcoded 5' primer and a J-beta primer mix. TCRdb reprocessed the 5' RACE reads via MiXCR and lists one record per CDR3 protein. The top ten hold approximately 4.1% of the sample, which has around 1,600,000 distinct CDR3 sequences, around 40% seen once. A few counts support this clonotype. The CDR3 totals 13 residues. Deletions cut 6 bases from V and 0 bases from J, with 8 bases between. Germline CDR1 reads LGHNA; CDR2 reads YSLEER.

This sequence originates from a woman aged 18-29 years in good health. Sequenced material: blood. The V call is TRBV4-3, the J call TRBJ1-1; D call uncertain. CDR3 coding DNA: TGCGCCAGCAGGGGGAAGGTGAACACTGAAGCTTTCTTT. Translation: CASRGKVNTEAFF.